The 8 T cell receptor beta chains below come from one sample, sequenced in a study of blood T cell repertoires in COVID-19. TCRdb's copy holds only in-frame clones and misses some; the assay was immunoSEQ multiplex PCR. The sample records about 150,000 clones, roughly 79% being singletons. Sequences were obtained from peripheral blood. The source is a human donor with acute or convalescent COVID-19. The donor label of this sample is uncertain.

V usage is TRBV5-4 and J usage is TRBJ1-1, with TRBD1 matching over 8 bases. Germline CDR1 SGHNT, CDR2 YYREEE (reference sequence). The CDR3 extends over 16 amino acids. After removal of 2 bases from V and 1 base from J, the junction contained 7 bases not matched to a gene. As DNA, the CDR3 is TGTGCCAGCAGCTTTCCCCCGGGACAGGAGAACACTGAAGCTTTCTTT. This codes for CASSFPPGQENTEAFF.

The rearrangement joins TRBV11-2 to TRBJ1-2, with TRBD1 identical over 9 bases. The V gene's germline CDR1 is SGHAT and CDR2 FQNNGV. With 4 bases clipped from V and 8 bases from J, the junction kept 11 bases outside the gene matches. The CDR3 is 15 amino acids. The CDR3 DNA follows: TGTGCCAGCAGCTCAACCGGGACAGGGATTCTCGGCTACACCTTC. This sequence encodes CASSSTGTGILGYTF.

The rearrangement uses TRBV19 and TRBJ1-2; TRBD1 matches at 7 bases. V shed 3 bases, J shed 3 bases, and the junction held 7 bases outside the gene matches. The CDR3 has 15 residues. Germline CDR1 LNHDA, CDR2 SQIVND (reference sequence). This chain's CDR3 is CASSIEEGAHYGYTF. The CDR3 nucleotides read TGTGCCAGTAGTATCGAAGAGGGGGCCCACTATGGCTACACCTTC.

This clone was observed a single time. This chain joins TRBV24-1 and TRBJ2-5, with D perhaps TRBD2 (5 bases). The V gene lost 6 bases and the J gene lost 7 bases, with 20 bases spanning the gap. The germline V gene has CDR1 KGHDR and CDR2 SFDVKD. This CDR3 is built from 15 residues. CDR3: CATSIGRGGPGTQYF. The CDR3 DNA reads TGTGCCACCAGTATTGGGCGAGGAGGCCCGGGGACCCAGTACTTC.

The chain links TRBV14 to TRBJ1-2, with D perhaps TRBD1 (5 bases). The CDR3 is made up of 14 amino acids. Germline CDR1 and CDR2: SGHDN and FVKESK. The germline V and J ends were trimmed by 4 bases and 5 bases, with 14 bases remaining between them. CDR3 sequence reads: CASSPEQVGYGYTF. Written as DNA, the CDR3 is TGTGCCAGCAGCCCTGAACAGGTCGGGTATGGCTACACCTTC.

V gene TRBV6-5 combines with J gene TRBJ1-3; no clear D gene. The CDR3 consists of 13 residues. Germline loops: CDR1 MNHEY, CDR2 SVGAGI. V was cut by 8 bases and J by 3 bases, with 11 bases left in between. The CDR3 region has the DNA TGTGCCAGCGAGGAGATCCGTGGAAACACCATATATTTT. It codes for CASEEIRGNTIYF.

This clone has only one observation. V usage is TRBV18 and J usage is TRBJ2-6, with D maybe TRBD1 (5 bases). The CDR3 is 17 residues long. Germline-derived CDR1 and CDR2 are KGHSH and LQKENI. Trimming pared 2 bases from V and 0 bases from J, leaving 11 bases between. The CDR3 protein is CASSPGAPASGANVLTF. DNA for the CDR3: TGTGCCAGCTCACCAGGGGCGCCAGCCTCTGGGGCCAACGTCCTGACTTTC.

The chain combines TRBV15 with TRBJ1-1; D perhaps matches TRBD1 (6 bases). This CDR3 spans 17 amino acids. The V gene's germline CDR1 is LNHNV and CDR2 YYDKDF (reference sequence). V lost 1 base and J lost 0, with 15 bases in between. The CDR3 DNA sequence: TGTGCCACCAGCAGAGGAGCGGGACACTTTTTGAACACTGAAGCTTTCTTT. It yields the protein CATSRGAGHFLNTEAFF.